Below are 10 T cell receptor beta chains sequenced from a single sample in a study of cytomegalovirus exposure and HLA in healthy donors. PCR employed 60 Vbeta and 13 Jbeta primers. Some clones are missing from TCRdb's copy, which holds only in-frame ones; the method was immunoSEQ multiplex PCR. This sample has over 150,000 clones, with 70% to 75% found just once. Sequencing input: PBMCs. These receptors were obtained from a male donor in good health and CMV-seronegative.

This chain joins TRBV5-4 and TRBJ2-7, with 8 bases identical to TRBD2. V was clipped by 2 bases and J by 0 bases; unmatched bases: 4. The length of the CDR3 is 15 residues. Germline V lookup: CDR1 SGHNT, CDR2 YYREEE (reference sequence). Written as DNA, the CDR3 is TGTGCCAGCAGCTTCGGCGGGGGGCTCTCCTACGAGCAGTACTTC. Encoded protein: CASSFGGGLSYEQYF.

The V and J genes are TRBV2 and TRBJ2-7, with TRBD1 as a possible D gene (6 bases). With 7 bases removed from V and 2 bases from J, the gap between germline ends came to 12 bases. There are 13 residues in the CDR3. Germline V gene sequence: CDR1 SNHLY, CDR2 FYNNEI. The CDR3 is CASIFRDTYEQYF. The CDR3 nucleotides read TGTGCCAGCATATTCCGGGACACCTACGAGCAGTACTTC.

The chain carries TRBV5-1 and TRBJ1-2; D remains unclear. Germline V lookup: CDR1 SGHRS, CDR2 YFSETQ. Trimming cost V 2 bases and J 2 bases, with 10 bases left between them. CDR3 length: 14 residues. CDR3 loop: CASSFGVSNYGYTF. The CDR3 region has the DNA TGCGCCAGCAGCTTTGGAGTGTCGAACTATGGCTACACCTTC.

The rearrangement links TRBV28 to TRBJ1-4; the D gene is possibly TRBD1 (5 bases). From germline, CDR1 is MDHEN and CDR2 SYDVKM. With 3 bases removed from V and 7 bases from J, the gap between germline ends came to 12 bases. The CDR3 extends over 14 amino acids. CDR3 DNA: TGTGCCAGCAGTTTGGGGCAGGGTTTTGAAAAACTGTTTTTT. This encodes CASSLGQGFEKLFF.

The chain couples TRBV2 to TRBJ2-1; 9 positions agree with TRBD2. From germline, CDR1 is SNHLY and CDR2 FYNNEI. V lost 7 bases to trimming and J lost 5 bases; unmatched junction nucleotides: 6. This CDR3 has 14 residues. CDR3 bases: TGTGCCAGCACTTTAGCGGGAGAGAACAATGAGCAGTTCTTC. Protein: CASTLAGENNEQFF. Complete variable domain (other parts from reference TRBV2 and TRBJ2-1): EPEVTQTPSHQVTQMGQEVILRCVPISNHLYFYWYRQILGQKVEFLVSFYNNEISEKSEIFDDQFSVERPDGSNFTLKIRSTKLEDSAMYFCASTLAGENNEQFFGPGTRLTVL.

The chain has TRBV7-2 and TRBJ1-2, with D maybe TRBD1 (5 bases). From germline, CDR1 is SGHTA and CDR2 FQGNSA. This CDR3 contains 16 residues. Trimming stripped 1 base from V and 3 bases from J, with 15 bases between. DNA of the CDR3: TGTGCCAGCAGCTTAGGTAGTCGGGCAGGGCACTATGGCTACACCTTC. As protein: CASSLGSRAGHYGYTF.

The rearrangement joins TRBV9 to TRBJ2-3; no clear D. CDR1 and CDR2 from the germline V gene are SGDLS and YYNGEE. V was pared by 0 bases and J by 5 bases, with 4 bases between. This CDR3 is 12 amino acids long. This CDR3 reads CASSVAQDTQYF. The CDR3 bases are TGTGCCAGCAGCGTAGCACAAGATACGCAGTATTTT.

V usage is TRBV29-1 and J usage is TRBJ2-7; D may be TRBD1 (6 bases). The CDR3 is 14 residues long. The germline V and J ends were trimmed by 6 bases and 0 bases, with 15 bases remaining between them. Germline CDR1 and CDR2: SQVTM and ANQGSEA. The CDR3 DNA is TGCAGCGTACCAGGGGCAGGGAGCTCCTACGAGCAGTACTTC. Translating it yields CSVPGAGSSYEQYF.

The rearrangement links TRBV19 to TRBJ2-1, with 7 positions matching TRBD2. Looked up from germline, CDR1 is LNHDA and CDR2 is SQIVND (reference sequence). CDR3 length equals 20 residues. J gave up 0 bases and V 5 bases, and 19 bases lay outside the gene matches. CDR3 region: CASSVSPGLYGQSSYNEQFF. Here the CDR3 DNA reads TGTGCCAGTAGTGTCTCACCGGGACTATACGGTCAAAGCTCCTACAATGAGCAGTTCTTC.

The rearrangement links TRBV19 to TRBJ2-1, with 10 nucleotides matching TRBD1. Germline CDR1 is LNHDA and CDR2 is SQIVND (reference sequence). V lost 9 bases, J lost 5 bases, and 4 bases stayed unmatched. The CDR3 is made up of 13 amino acids. For the CDR3, the DNA is TGTGCCAGCCGGGACAGGGGAAACAATGAGCAGTTCTTC. Its translation: CASRDRGNNEQFF.